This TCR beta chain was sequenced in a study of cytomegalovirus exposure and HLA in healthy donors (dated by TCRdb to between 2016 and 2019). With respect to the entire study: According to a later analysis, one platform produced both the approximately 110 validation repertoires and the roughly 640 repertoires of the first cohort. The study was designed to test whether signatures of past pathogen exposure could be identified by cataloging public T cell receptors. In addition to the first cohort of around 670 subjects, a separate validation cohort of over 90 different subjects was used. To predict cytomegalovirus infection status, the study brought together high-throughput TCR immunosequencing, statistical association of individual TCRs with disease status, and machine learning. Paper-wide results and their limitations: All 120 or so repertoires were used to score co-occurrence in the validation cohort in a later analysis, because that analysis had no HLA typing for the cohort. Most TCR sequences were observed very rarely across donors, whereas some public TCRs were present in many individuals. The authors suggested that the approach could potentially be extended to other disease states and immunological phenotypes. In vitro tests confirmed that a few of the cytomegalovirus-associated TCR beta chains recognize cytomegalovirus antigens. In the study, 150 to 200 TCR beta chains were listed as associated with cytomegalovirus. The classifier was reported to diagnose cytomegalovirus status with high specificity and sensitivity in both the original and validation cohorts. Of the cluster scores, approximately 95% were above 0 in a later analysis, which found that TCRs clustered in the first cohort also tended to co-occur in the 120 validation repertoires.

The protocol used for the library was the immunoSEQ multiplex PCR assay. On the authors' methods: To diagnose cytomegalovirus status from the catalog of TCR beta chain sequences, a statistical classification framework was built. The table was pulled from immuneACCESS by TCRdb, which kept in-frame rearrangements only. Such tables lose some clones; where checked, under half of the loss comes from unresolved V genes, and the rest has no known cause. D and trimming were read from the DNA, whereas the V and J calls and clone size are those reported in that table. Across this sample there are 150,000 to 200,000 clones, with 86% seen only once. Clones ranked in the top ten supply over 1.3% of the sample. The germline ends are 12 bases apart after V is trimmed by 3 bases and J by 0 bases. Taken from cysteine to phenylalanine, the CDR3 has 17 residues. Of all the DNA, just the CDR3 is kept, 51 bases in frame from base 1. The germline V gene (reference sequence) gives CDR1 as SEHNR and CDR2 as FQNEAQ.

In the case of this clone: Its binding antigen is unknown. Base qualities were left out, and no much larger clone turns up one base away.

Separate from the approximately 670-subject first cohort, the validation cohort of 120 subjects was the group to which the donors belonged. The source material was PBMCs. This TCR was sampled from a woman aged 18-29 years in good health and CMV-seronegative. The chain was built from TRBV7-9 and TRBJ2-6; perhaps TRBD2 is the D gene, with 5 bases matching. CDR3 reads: CASSLGVRPSGANVLTF. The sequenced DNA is TGTGCCAGCAGCTTGGGAGTGCGCCCCTCTGGGGCCAACGTCCTGACTTTC.